One T cell receptor (beta chain) is described in this entry. What this receptor recognizes is not known. Base qualities are missing; no much larger clone stands one base away. Different DNA sequences within this sample yield the same CDR3. These data originate in a study of shared clonotypes between healthy human individuals (dated by TCRdb to about 2020). Regarding the complete study: The cohort comprised two women and a few men aged 18 to 49 years. For each donor, three plates each were used for CD4 naive and CD4 memory, two plates were used for CD8 naive, and one plate was used for CD8 memory. The study deeply sequenced blood TCR repertoires of five healthy adults to estimate repertoire size and the extent of clonotype sharing between individuals. To increase sequencing depth and limit assay-specific biases, different laboratories used diverse techniques to prepare libraries and sequence TCR repertoires. Between about 0.9 and 9 billion PBMCs per donor were obtained by leukapheresis.

CD8 naive samples were obtained by positive selection for CCR7 among CD45RO-negative cells, yielding a CD45RA+CCR7+ population from which TemRA cells were excluded. Donors were healthy HIV-negative adults with no recently reported acute infections or vaccinations. Every donor was a Caucasian adult residing in Nashville, Tennessee, USA. After blood collection by leukapheresis, PBMCs were isolated using Ficoll-Histopaque density gradient centrifugation and then cryopreserved in the vapor phase of liquid nitrogen. Analytical flow cytometry was used to check the purity and quantity of each magnetically sorted T cell population. Genomic DNA was isolated from every sorted fraction and measured by UV absorbance on a Nanodrop 2000c. Study-wide conclusions, independent of this receptor: Sharing across several donors was observed for approximately 5% of naive CD4, over 3% of naive CD8, over 2% of memory CD4, and roughly 0.43% of memory CD8 clonotypes. Pairwise subsampling led to the expectation that sequencing depth would affect the degree of clonotype sharing among donors. Incomplete sequencing was indicated by rarefaction of sorted-subset datasets, despite the large sequencing depth. Sampling was restricted to blood, and TCR repertoires in tissue are likely to differ from TCR repertoires in blood. Because the study included only a small number of donors, the genetic and exposure-history diversity represented was limited. Higher generation probabilities were observed for clonotypes shared by all four sorted-subset donors than for non-shared clonotypes. Naive subsets generally had larger estimated clonotype richness than memory subsets.

TCR CDR3 regions were amplified from genomic DNA by multiplex PCR using the deep immunoSEQ assay. For each cell subset, the extracted genomic DNA was distributed evenly across all wells of several immunoSEQ 96-well plates, and each plate served as one replicate. For sorted subsets, roughly 200 ng genomic DNA, equal to 25,000 to 35,000 T cell genomes, was loaded into each replicate PCR. The purified libraries were quantified using a Qubit 3.0 fluorometer, sized with a Bioanalyzer 2100, and then quantified again using the KAPA Library Quantification kit. Each immunoSEQ 96-well plate was sequenced on its own single-read 150-cycle Illumina NextSeq 550 flow cell. As for how the authors treated the data: Because only junctional sequences without quality scores were contained in the immunoSEQ output, filtering matching that applied to full-length reads could not be performed. To assign V/J genes and CDR3, sequences were annotated against IMGT germline references using PyIR, a Python wrapper for IgBLAST v1.9. Any read was removed if the V/J assignment was weak (E-value above 1e-6), the CDR3 was missing, or the read contained stop codons, out-of-frame junctions, or ambiguous translated residues. V3J clonotypes were defined as sequences sharing the same inferred V gene, J gene, and CDR3 amino acid sequence. The percentage overlap between two repertoires was calculated by dividing the number of shared unique clonotypes by the size of the smaller repertoire. Repertoire richness was assessed with RTK rarefaction, the Chao1 estimator, and Recon v2.1 estimates of unobserved clonotypes. Generation probabilities were computed with OLGA for all TCRbeta clonotypes obtained by the gDNA method from several donors. TCRdb mirrors the immuneACCESS table, restricted to in-frame sequences. Some clones are absent from its copies; in checked studies, under half trace to an unresolved V gene, and the reason for the others is unknown. V and J calls and clone size come straight from that table; D and trimming were deduced from the DNA. This sample comprises over 2,000,000 clones, around 93% of them detected only once. The ten largest clones add up to roughly 1.7% of the sample.

This receptor was obtained from a man aged 18 to 29 in good health. Some clones in this sample may be carry-over from other donors' samples. Sequenced: naive CD8+ T cells from PBMCs. In the paper's terms, the cell subset or site label means: CD45RA+CCR7+.

The DNA sequence follows: TGTGCCAGCAGCCAAGACCGGCTTGATACGCAGTATTTT. The translation is CASSQDRLDTQYF. This sequence uses TRBV14 and TRBJ2-3; no confident D gene assignment can be made. The junction carries 7 bases between V and J, which are trimmed by 0 bases and 6 bases respectively. The CDR3, from cysteine to phenylalanine, totals 13 residues. The DNA shown is the 39-base CDR3, in frame from base 1. From the germline V gene, CDR1 is SGHDN and CDR2 is FVKESK.